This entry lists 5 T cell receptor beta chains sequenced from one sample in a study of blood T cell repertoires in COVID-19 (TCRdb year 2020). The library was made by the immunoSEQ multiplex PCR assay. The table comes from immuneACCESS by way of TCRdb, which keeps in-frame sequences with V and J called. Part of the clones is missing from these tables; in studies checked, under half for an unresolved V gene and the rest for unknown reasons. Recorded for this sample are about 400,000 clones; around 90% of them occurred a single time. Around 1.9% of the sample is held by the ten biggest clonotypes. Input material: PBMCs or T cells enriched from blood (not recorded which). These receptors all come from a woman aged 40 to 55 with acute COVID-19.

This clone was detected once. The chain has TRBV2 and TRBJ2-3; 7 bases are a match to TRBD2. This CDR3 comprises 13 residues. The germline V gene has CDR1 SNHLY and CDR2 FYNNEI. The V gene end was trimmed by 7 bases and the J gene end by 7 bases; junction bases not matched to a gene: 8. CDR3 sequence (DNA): TGTGCCAGCACGGGACTACCTGCTAATACGCAGTATTTT. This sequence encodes CASTGLPANTQYF. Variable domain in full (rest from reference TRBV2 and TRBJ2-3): EPEVTQTPSHQVTQMGQEVILRCVPISNHLYFYWYRQILGQKVEFLVSFYNNEISEKSEIFDDQFSVERPDGSNFTLKIRSTKLEDSAMYFCASTGLPANTQYFGPGTRLTVL.

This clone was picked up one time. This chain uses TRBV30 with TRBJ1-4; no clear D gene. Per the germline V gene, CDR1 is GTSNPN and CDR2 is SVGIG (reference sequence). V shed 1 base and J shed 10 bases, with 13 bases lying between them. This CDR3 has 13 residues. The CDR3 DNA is TGTGCCTGGAGTGGGGTGAGGGTTGGAAAACTGTTTTTT. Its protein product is CAWSGVRVGKLFF.

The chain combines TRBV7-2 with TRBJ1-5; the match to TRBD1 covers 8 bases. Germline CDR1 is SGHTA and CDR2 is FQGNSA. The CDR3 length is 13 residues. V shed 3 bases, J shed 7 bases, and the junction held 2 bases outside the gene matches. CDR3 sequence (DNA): TGTGCCAGCAGCTTGCAGGGGGCCCAGCCCCAGCATTTT. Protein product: CASSLQGAQPQHF.

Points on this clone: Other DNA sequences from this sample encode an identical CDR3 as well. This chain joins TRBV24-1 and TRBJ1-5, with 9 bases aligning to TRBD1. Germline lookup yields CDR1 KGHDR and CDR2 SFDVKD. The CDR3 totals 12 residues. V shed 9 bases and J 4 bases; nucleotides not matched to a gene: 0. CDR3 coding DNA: TGTGCCACCGGGACAGGGAATCAGCCCCAGCATTTT. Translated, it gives CATGTGNQPQHF.

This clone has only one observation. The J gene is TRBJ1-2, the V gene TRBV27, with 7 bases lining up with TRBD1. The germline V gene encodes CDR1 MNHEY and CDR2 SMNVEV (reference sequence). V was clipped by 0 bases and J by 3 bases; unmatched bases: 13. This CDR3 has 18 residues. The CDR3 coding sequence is TGTGCCAGCAGTTTATCGGGTGGAAGAAACAGGGGTCACTATGGCTACACCTTC. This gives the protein CASSLSGGRNRGHYGYTF.